The 26 T cell receptor beta chains reported below all come from one sample, sequenced in a study of T cell changes during pregnancy in multiple sclerosis. Here immunoSEQ multiplex PCR was the method, and the copy in TCRdb shows in-frame clones only, minus some. Among about 83,000 clones listed, roughly nine tenths were seen once. The source was PBMCs, collected in the first trimester of pregnancy. The receptors derive from a female donor in good health, serving as a control in a pregnancy study. Some clones in this sample may be carry-over from other donors' samples.

CDR3 sequence: CASSGGGTNYGYTF. The CDR3 DNA follows: TGTGCCAGCAGCGGCGGGGGGACTAACTATGGCTACACCTTC. The rearrangement joins TRBV5-4 to TRBJ1-2; perhaps TRBD1 as D (5 bases). In germline, CDR1 is SGHNT, CDR2 YYREEE (reference sequence). This CDR3 has 14 amino acids. V shed 4 bases and J shed 0 bases, with 10 bases lying between them.

A remark on this clone: Its ends do not fully match the called genes, so a read error is possible. This chain connects TRBV11-2 to TRBJ1-1, with 7 bases aligning to TRBD1. The CDR3 is 12 residues long. CDR1 and CDR2 (germline): SGHAT, FQNNGV. CDR3 sequence reads: CASSSGWDSDVF. For the CDR3, the DNA is TGTGCCAGCAGCTCGGGGTGGGACAGCGACGTCTTT.

This clone was seen more than once but under ten times. The CDR3 DNA reads as TGTGCCAGCAGCTTAAACCTAGCGGGTGAGCAGTTCTTC. This translates into CASSLNLAGEQFF. The chain joins TRBV7-3 to TRBJ2-1, with 8 bases identical to TRBD2. The CDR3 spans 13 residues. The J segment lost 9 bases and the V segment lost 1 base, leaving 2 bases of the junction unmatched. The germline gives CDR1 SGHTA, CDR2 FQGTGA. The entire variable domain, with the rest obtained from reference TRBV7-3 and TRBJ2-1, is as follows: GAGVSQTPSNKVTEKGKYVELRCDPISGHTALYWYRQSLGQGPEFLIYFQGTGAADDSGLPNDRFFAVRPEGSVSTLKIQRTERGDSAVYLCASSLNLAGEQFFGPGTRLTVL.

In its sample, this clone was seen once. This CDR3 is CASSVGTANTEAFF. The CDR3 DNA is TGTGCCAGTAGTGTCGGGACAGCGAACACTGAAGCTTTCTTT. V is TRBV19 and J is TRBJ1-1, with 7 bases that match TRBD1. Germline V lookup: CDR1 LNHDA, CDR2 SQIVND (reference sequence). The CDR3 covers 14 residues. Losses at the gene ends were 5 bases for V and 1 base for J; bases not matched to a gene: 4.

This chain links TRBV10-3 with TRBJ1-2; D unresolved. Germline CDR1 and CDR2: ENHRY and SYGVKD. This CDR3 contains 15 residues. V was clipped by 4 bases and J by 0 bases, with 12 bases between them. CDR3 loop: CAISGEAWANYGYTF. CDR3 DNA sequence: TGTGCCATCAGTGGCGAGGCCTGGGCTAACTATGGCTACACCTTC.

The V call is TRBV7-9, the J call TRBJ2-2, with D maybe TRBD2 (6 bases). Looked up from germline, CDR1 is SEHNR and CDR2 is FQNEAQ (reference sequence). V lost 5 bases, J lost 7 bases, and 14 bases lay in between. The CDR3 covers 14 residues. The CDR3, as DNA: TGTGCCAGCAGCCGGAGGGACGGGATCGGGGAGCTGTTTTTT. Protein: CASSRRDGIGELFF.

V gene TRBV29-1 combines with J gene TRBJ1-1; possible D gene TRBD1, 6 bases. The germline V gene has CDR1 SQVTM and CDR2 ANQGSEA. The CDR3 spans 14 residues. The ends were cut back, 5 bases at V and 3 bases at J, with 16 bases in the middle. CDR3 DNA sequence: TGCAGCGTTAAGGAGGGGGGGGTTTACACTGAAGCTTTCTTT. Protein: CSVKEGGVYTEAFF.

This sequence joins TRBV7-2 and TRBJ1-2; no reliable D call. The CDR3 is 13 amino acids. The V end lost 3 bases, the J end lost 0 bases, and 5 bases lay between the germline ends. The germline gives CDR1 SGHTA, CDR2 FQGNSA. CDR3 DNA: TGTGCCAGCAGCTTTCCAGCTAACTATGGCTACACCTTC. As protein: CASSFPANYGYTF.

This rearrangement joins TRBV19 to TRBJ1-1; D is undetermined. The CDR3 covers 15 residues. The germline V gene encodes CDR1 LNHDA and CDR2 SQIVND (reference sequence). Trimming removed 3 bases at V and 3 bases at J, with 14 bases between. The DNA for the CDR3 is TGTGCCAGTAGTATCGGTACGGGGAGGGACACTGAAGCTTTCTTT. As protein: CASSIGTGRDTEAFF.

The chain uses TRBV4-1 and TRBJ1-2; weak D call: TRBD1 (5 bases). The V end was cut by 3 bases, the J end by 6 bases, with 11 bases between. The V gene's germline CDR1 is MGHRA and CDR2 YSYEKL. CDR3 length: 13 residues. CDR3 sequence reads: CASSHTGGDGYTF. In nucleotides, the CDR3 is TGCGCCAGCAGCCACACGGGGGGGGATGGCTACACCTTC.

The V gene is TRBV19, the J gene TRBJ2-1, with 7 positions matching TRBD1. The CDR3 runs to 14 residues. The germline CDR1 and CDR2 sequences are LNHDA and SQIVND (reference sequence). V lost 5 bases and J lost 8; bases outside the gene matches: 9. CDR3 loop: CASSPRQGRDEQFF. CDR3 DNA: TGTGCCAGTAGTCCCCGACAGGGAAGGGATGAGCAGTTCTTC.

The chain couples TRBV9 to TRBJ2-7; 8 bases align to TRBD1. After removal of 4 bases from V and 5 bases from J, the junction contained 14 bases not matched to a gene. Looked up from germline, CDR1 is SGDLS and CDR2 is YYNGEE. CDR3 length: 16 amino acids. This CDR3 reads CASSSRESRGPDEQYF. Here the CDR3 DNA reads TGTGCCAGCAGCTCTAGAGAGTCCAGGGGGCCCGACGAGCAGTACTTC.

The chain combines TRBV5-1 with TRBJ1-3, with 9 positions matching TRBD1. This CDR3 contains 16 residues. V lost 4 bases to trimming and J lost 0 bases; unmatched junction nucleotides: 5. Per germline, CDR1 SGHRS and CDR2 YFSETQ. DNA of the CDR3: TGCGCCAGCAGCACCCAACAGGGGGCCTCTGGAAACACCATATATTTT. Amino acids: CASSTQQGASGNTIYF. Variable domain in full (rest from reference TRBV5-1 and TRBJ1-3): KAGVTQTPRYLIKTRGQQVTLSCSPISGHRSVSWYQQTPGQGLQFLFEYFSETQRNKGNFPGRFSGRQFSNSRSEMNVSTLELGDSALYLCASSTQQGASGNTIYFGEGSWLTVV.

The V call is TRBV7-2, the J call TRBJ2-7; maybe TRBD1 (6 bases). The V gene lost 3 bases and the J gene lost 6 bases, with 12 bases spanning the gap. The CDR3 is made up of 13 amino acids. The germline V gene has CDR1 SGHTA and CDR2 FQGNSA. CDR3 nucleotides: TGTGCCAGCAGCTTTTACAGGGTTTCCGAGCAGTACTTC. Protein product: CASSFYRVSEQYF.

This sequence joins TRBV7-9 and TRBJ2-7; 7 bases agree with TRBD1. The CDR3 length is 13 residues. Germline trimming cut 5 bases from V and 7 bases from J; bases unmatched to any gene: 8. From germline, CDR1 is SEHNR and CDR2 FQNEAQ (reference sequence). CDR3 DNA: TGTGCCAGCAGCCCGACAGGGCTCGGAGAGCAGTACTTC. Its protein is CASSPTGLGEQYF.

The rearrangement links TRBV10-2 to TRBJ1-1; D call uncertain. Germline loops: CDR1 WSHSY, CDR2 SAAADI. The V and J ends lost 6 bases and 1 base respectively, with 6 bases between them. This CDR3 comprises 12 residues. The CDR3: CASRRENTEAFF. CDR3 bases: TGCGCCAGCAGACGGGAGAACACTGAAGCTTTCTTT.

The chain has TRBV28 and TRBJ1-5; 8 bases align to TRBD1. CDR3 length equals 14 residues. V trimming: 5 bases; J trimming: 6 bases; junction bases outside the gene matches: 6. Germline lookup yields CDR1 MDHEN and CDR2 SYDVKM. The CDR3 region has the DNA TGTGCCAGCAGTCCTAGGACAGGGAGTCAGCCCCAGCATTTT. Encoded protein: CASSPRTGSQPQHF.

DNA of the CDR3: TGTGCCAGCAGCGGGACAGGGGTACGGAATCAGCCCCAGCATTTT. This codes for CASSGTGVRNQPQHF. This chain joins TRBV6-1 and TRBJ1-5, with 10 bases matching TRBD1. Germline V gives CDR1 MNHNS, CDR2 SASEGT. The CDR3 covers 15 residues. V lost 6 bases and J lost 4; bases outside the gene matches: 6.

This chain connects TRBV28 to TRBJ1-2, with TRBD1 as a possible D gene (6 bases). Germline V CDR1 and CDR2: MDHEN, SYDVKM. The CDR3 is made up of 13 amino acids. Trimming took off 4 bases at V and 3 bases at J, with 9 bases between the two ends. The CDR3 region has the DNA TGTGCCAGCAGTTCAACAGGGTACTATGGCTACACCTTC. Protein: CASSSTGYYGYTF.

This sequence joins TRBV10-3 and TRBJ2-1; D may be TRBD1 (6 bases). This CDR3 region has 15 residues. CDR1 and CDR2 from the germline V gene are ENHRY and SYGVKD. Trimming stripped 3 bases from V and 9 bases from J, with 18 bases between. CDR3 nucleotides: TGTGCCATCAGTGAATCTACCGACAGGTCGGGTGAGCAGTTCTTC. Translating gives CAISESTDRSGEQFF.

This chain links TRBV5-5 with TRBJ1-5; 7 bases align to TRBD1. CDR1 is SGHKS and CDR2 is YYEKEE in the germline V gene (reference sequence). CDR3 length: 14 amino acids. V shed 4 bases and J 6 bases; nucleotides not matched to a gene: 7. The CDR3 here is CASSLGQSGQPQHF. CDR3 sequence (DNA): TGTGCCAGCAGCCTGGGACAGTCGGGTCAGCCCCAGCATTTT. Full variable domain (remainder filled in from reference TRBV5-5 and TRBJ1-5): DAGVTQSPTHLIKTRGQQVTLRCSPISGHKSVSWYQQVLGQGPQFIFQYYEKEERGRGNFPDRFSARQFPNYSSELNVNALLLGDSALYLCASSLGQSGQPQHFGDGTRLSIL.

This chain links TRBV27 with TRBJ2-7; 8 positions agree with TRBD1. This CDR3 is built from 14 residues. V shed 5 bases, J shed 2 bases, and the junction held 5 bases outside the gene matches. Germline V gene data show CDR1 as MNHEY and CDR2 as SMNVEV (reference sequence). CDR3 sequence reads: CASSPDRVAYEQYF. The CDR3 DNA is TGTGCCAGCAGTCCGGACAGGGTAGCCTACGAGCAGTACTTC.

The chain couples TRBV9 to TRBJ1-3; 9 bases match TRBD1. Germline loops: CDR1 SGDLS, CDR2 YYNGEE. This CDR3 has 18 amino acids. Trimming at V came to 3 bases and at J to 0 bases, leaving 10 bases not matched to a gene. Here the CDR3 DNA reads TGTGCCAGCAGCGCCCCCGGGACAGGGAGTGCCTCTGGAAACACCATATATTTT. Protein product: CASSAPGTGSASGNTIYF.

V and J are TRBV18 and TRBJ1-5; tentatively, D is TRBD1 (6 bases). The CDR3 runs to 15 residues. V shed 5 bases and J shed 2 bases, with 13 bases lying between them. Per germline, CDR1 KGHSH and CDR2 LQKENI. Here the CDR3 reads CASSGTPGGNQPQHF. CDR3 nucleotides: TGTGCCAGCTCAGGGACACCAGGAGGCAATCAGCCCCAGCATTTT.

The genes are TRBV4-1 and TRBJ2-1, with TRBD2 identical over 12 bases. The CDR3 has 18 residues. Germline CDR1 is MGHRA and CDR2 is YSYEKL. J was trimmed by 0 bases and V by 4 bases; bases with no gene match: 7. Written as DNA, the CDR3 is TGCGCCAGCAGCCCGAGGACTAGCGGGGCCAGCTCCTACAATGAGCAGTTCTTC. Translation gives CASSPRTSGASSYNEQFF.

A single count supports this clone. This sequence joins TRBV23-1 and TRBJ1-5; tentatively, D is TRBD1 (5 bases). TRBV23-1 is annotated as an ORF whose role is uncertain. Deletions cut 9 bases from V and 4 bases from J, with 22 bases between. The CDR3 covers 16 residues. CDR3 DNA sequence: TGCGCCAGAATTCGCTGGGACTCTCTGGGTAATCAGCCCCAGCATTTT. It codes for CARIRWDSLGNQPQHF.